This TCR beta chain was observed in a study of blood T cell repertoires in COVID-19. Across the study: The United States, Italy and Spain provided the acute and convalescent COVID-19 samples. The cDNA or gDNA used as material had been derived from T cells, B-cell-depleted T cells, or PBMCs.

Authors' methods: Amplification from reference gene primers served as the basis for estimated nucleated cell counts. Sequencing was performed with immunoSEQ multiplex PCR; in TCRdb, only in-frame clones are kept and a portion is missing. V and J calls and clone size are copied from that table; D and trimming were computed from the DNA. Among 35,000 to 40,000 clones, over 75% were seen once, and the ten largest hold about 11%. The clonotype comes from a man in his sixties with active COVID-19. The sample comprised peripheral blood.

CDR3 nucleotide sequence: TGTGCCATCAGTGACACAGCCTGGGTAAGCGAGCAGTACTTC. Encoded protein: CAISDTAWVSEQYF. This chain links TRBV10-3 with TRBJ2-7; no firm D call. The V and J ends lost 3 bases and 6 bases respectively, with 15 bases between them. CDR1 is ENHRY and CDR2 is SYGVKD in the germline V gene. CDR3 length: 14 amino acids.